This TCR beta chain was sequenced during a study of shared clonotypes between healthy human individuals. Study at large: Donors consisted of two women and a few men between 18 and 49.

Sequencing was performed with immunoSEQ multiplex PCR; in TCRdb, only in-frame clones are kept and a portion is missing. The sample includes 700,000 or so clones, about two thirds seen only once; the top ten take around 2%. Germline values: CDR1 LNHDA, CDR2 SQIVND (reference sequence). With V trimmed by 5 bases and J by 1 base, 3 bases remained unmatched. This CDR3 has 16 residues. The sequencing sample was made of memory CD4+ T cells sorted from blood. Subset denoted: CD45RA-negative fraction. The clonotype comes from a woman in her 30s in good health. V and J are TRBV19 and TRBJ2-2; the match to TRBD1 covers 11 bases. The CDR3 bases are TGTGCCAGTAGTGCGGGGACAGGGGGGAACACCGGGGAGCTGTTTTTT. Encoded protein: CASSAGTGGNTGELFF.